This paragraph reports one TCR beta chain. Germline values: CDR1 GTSNPN, CDR2 SVGIG (reference sequence). The V segment lost 2 bases and the J segment 9 bases; nucleotides outside the gene matches: 7. The CDR3 runs 13 residues. The sample belongs to a study of blood T cell repertoires in COVID-19. Turning to the study itself: Whether acute or convalescent, the COVID-19 samples came from the United States, Italy and Spain.

Study processing details: Amplified reference gene primers provided the basis for estimating nucleated cell counts. Measured with immunoSEQ multiplex PCR; TCRdb has only the in-frame clones, and not every one. V and J calls and clone size come straight from that table; D and trimming were deduced from the DNA. The table records 310,000 or so clones, roughly 87% of them present only once. This chain links TRBV30 with TRBJ1-2; 9 nucleotides agree with TRBD1. Specimen: PBMCs or T cells enriched from blood (not recorded which). The receptor's source is a woman aged 18-29 years who had recovered from COVID-19. CDR3 residues: CAWSPGTGMRYTF. CDR3 bases: TGTGCCTGGAGTCCCGGGACAGGGATGCGCTACACCTTC.